A selection of T cell receptor beta chains follows, all from one sample in a study of blood T cell repertoires in COVID-19. The assay was immunoSEQ multiplex PCR, and TCRdb's table has in-frame clones only and misses some. Seen here are about 170,000 clones, around 85% observed once, and the top ten hold about 3%. The specimen sequenced was peripheral blood. The receptors shown here come from a human donor with acute or convalescent COVID-19. The donor label of this sample is uncertain. CDR3s include the opening cysteine and the closing phenylalanine or tryptophan. The D gene is left open where the match is weak. The listing skips clone size in some rows; elsewhere it reads once, few, many or a size class.

J gene	D gene	clone size	V gene	CDR3 protein	CDR3 DNA
TRBJ1-1	-	-	TRBV24-1	CATSDPWTFQETVAEAFF	TGTGCCACCAGTGATCCCTGGACATTTCAGGAGACAGTCGCTGAAGCTTTCTTT
TRBJ1-3	-	-	TRBV14	CASSQDSTGNTIYF	TGTGCCAGCAGCCAAGATTCAACTGGAAACACCATATATTTT
TRBJ1-3	TRBD1	-	TRBV11-1	CASSIKGTAGNTIYF	TGTGCCAGCAGCATAAAAGGGACAGCTGGAAACACCATATATTTT
TRBJ1-1	-	-	TRBV18	CASSSKVEDTEAFF	TGTGCCAGCTCATCTAAGGTTGAGGACACTGAAGCTTTCTTT
TRBJ2-7	-	-	TRBV14	CASSQVSRYEQYF	TGTGCCAGCAGCCAAGTTTCCCGCTACGAGCAGTACTTC
TRBJ1-2	-	once	TRBV6-1	CASSLQGGGYTF	TGTGCCAGCAGTCTACAGGGAGGGGGCTACACCTTC
TRBJ2-7	TRBD1	few	TRBV28	CASSSDTGHRGNEQYF	TGTGCCAGCAGTTCGGACACTGGCCACAGGGGAAACGAGCAGTACTTC
TRBJ1-6	TRBD1	-	TRBV18	CASSLGQGAKNSPLHF	TGTGCCAGCTCCCTCGGGCAGGGGGCAAAGAATTCACCCCTCCACTTT
TRBJ2-7	-	-	TRBV27	CASSYDRRNEQYF	TGTGCCAGCAGTTATGACAGGCGGAACGAGCAGTACTTC
TRBJ1-2	-	-	TRBV7-2	CASSLNPGGNYGYTF	TGTGCCAGCAGCTTAAATCCGGGGGGAAACTATGGCTACACCTTC
TRBJ2-4	TRBD1	-	TRBV5-4	CASSSRRTGGNVIQYF	TGTGCCAGCAGCTCGAGAAGGACAGGGGGGAATGTCATTCAGTACTTC
TRBJ1-1	-	-	TRBV19	CASSIRDIITVNTEAFF	TGTGCCAGTAGTATACGAGACATTATCACCGTGAACACTGAAGCTTTCTTT
TRBJ2-5	TRBD2	once	TRBV7-2	CASSLVASGGTKRETQYF	TGTGCCAGCAGCTTAGTGGCTAGCGGGGGGACTAAGAGGGAGACCCAGTACTTC
TRBJ2-7	TRBD1	-	TRBV10-3	CAISESQGAYEQYF	TGTGCCATCAGTGAGAGTCAGGGGGCCTACGAGCAGTACTTC
TRBJ2-3	-	-	TRBV12-3/TRBV12-4	CASSFGYTQYF	TGTGCCAGCAGTTTCGGGTATACGCAGTATTTT
TRBJ1-2	-	-	TRBV3-1/TRBV3-2	CASSSLNRYGYTF	TGTGCCAGCAGCAGTTTGAACAGATATGGCTACACCTTC
TRBJ2-7	TRBD1	-	TRBV18	CASSPRDSTYEQYF	TGTGCCAGCTCACCACGGGACAGTACCTACGAGCAGTACTTC
TRBJ2-5	-	-	TRBV7-2	CASSLVEVREETQYF	TGTGCCAGCAGCTTAGTGGAGGTGAGGGAAGAGACCCAGTACTTC
TRBJ1-6	TRBD1	-	TRBV18	CASSPLDRVGSPLHF	TGTGCCAGCTCACCACTGGACAGGGTGGGTTCACCCCTCCACTTT
TRBJ1-4	TRBD1	-	TRBV4-1	CASSARHRGEEKLFF	TGCGCCAGCAGCGCGAGGCACAGGGGCGAAGAAAAACTGTTTTTT
TRBJ1-1	-	-	TRBV11-1	CASSPNTEAFF	TGTGCCAGCAGCCCTAACACTGAAGCTTTCTTT
TRBJ1-4	TRBD1	-	TRBV5-4	CASSPGTGNGEKLFF	TGTGCCAGCAGCCCCGGGACAGGGAATGGTGAAAAACTGTTTTTT
TRBJ2-1	TRBD1	-	TRBV18	CASSPGTGVYEQFF	TGTGCCAGCTCACCAGGGACAGGTGTCTATGAGCAGTTCTTC
TRBJ1-2	TRBD1	-	TRBV5-1	CASSLDAGQGTYGYTF	TGCGCCAGCAGCTTGGATGCCGGACAGGGGACCTATGGCTACACCTTC
TRBJ1-2	-	-	TRBV19	CASRDRGNYGYTF	TGTGCCAGTAGAGATAGGGGTAACTATGGCTACACCTTC
TRBJ2-1	-	-	TRBV27	CASSLRGGQRAFLSSYNEQFF	TGTGCCAGCAGTTTAAGAGGAGGACAGAGAGCCTTCTTGAGCTCCTACAATGAGCAGTTCTTC
TRBJ2-7	TRBD1	-	TRBV6-5	CASSPTGLHEQYF	TGTGCCAGCAGTCCGACAGGGCTTCACGAGCAGTACTTC
TRBJ1-3	-	-	TRBV7-2	CASSLLRAGGNTIYF	TGTGCCAGCAGCTTACTGCGGGCAGGTGGAAACACCATATATTTT
TRBJ1-3	-	-	TRBV7-3	CASSLAQGNTIYF	TGTGCCAGCAGCTTAGCTCAGGGAAACACCATATATTTT
TRBJ1-4	-	-	TRBV5-4	CASSITGRLGVKLFF	TGTGCCAGCAGCATCACTGGGAGATTGGGAGTAAAACTGTTTTTT
TRBJ1-1	-	-	TRBV5-1	CASSSQQGTEAFF	TGCGCCAGCAGCTCTCAACAGGGCACTGAAGCTTTCTTT
TRBJ1-1	TRBD1	-	TRBV6-6	CASSPGPTGVMNTEAFF	TGTGCCAGCAGTCCGGGGCCCACAGGGGTAATGAACACTGAAGCTTTCTTT
TRBJ2-7	-	-	TRBV11-2	CASSPSSVGSYEQYF	TGTGCCAGCAGCCCTAGCAGTGTCGGGTCCTACGAGCAGTACTTC
TRBJ2-3	TRBD2	-	TRBV9	CASSVGSGGVPDTQYF	TGTGCCAGCAGCGTAGGCAGCGGGGGGGTTCCAGATACGCAGTATTTT
TRBJ2-1	TRBD2	-	TRBV3-1/TRBV3-2	CASSQAPSGVYNEQFF	TGTGCCAGCAGCCAAGCCCCTAGCGGGGTGTACAATGAGCAGTTCTTC
TRBJ2-7	TRBD1	-	TRBV5-1	CASSSGTGEYEQYF	TGCGCCAGCAGCTCCGGGACAGGGGAGTACGAGCAGTACTTC
TRBJ1-1	-	-	TRBV5-1	CASSPGGSSTEAFF	TGCGCCAGCAGTCCGGGTGGGTCGTCCACTGAAGCTTTCTTT
TRBJ2-7	TRBD1	once	TRBV7-2	CASSTRTGSAEQYF	TGTGCCAGCAGCACCCGGACAGGGTCCGCCGAGCAGTACTTC
TRBJ1-6	TRBD1	-	TRBV5-4	CASSLRQGDSPLHF	TGTGCCAGCAGCTTGCGACAGGGGGATTCACCCCTCCACTTT
TRBJ1-1	TRBD1	-	TRBV2	CASISGQGSTEAFF	TGTGCCAGCATTTCAGGACAGGGGAGCACTGAAGCTTTCTTT
TRBJ1-2	-	-	TRBV9	CASSPWGGGSGGYTF	TGTGCCAGCAGCCCCTGGGGAGGGGGTTCAGGTGGCTACACCTTC
TRBJ1-4	-	-	TRBV5-1	CASSPMVGENEKLFF	TGCGCCAGCAGCCCCATGGTGGGAGAAAATGAAAAACTGTTTTTT
TRBJ1-3	-	few	TRBV19	CASSPRRVDSGNTIYF	TGTGCCAGTAGCCCCCGACGGGTTGACTCTGGAAACACCATATATTTT
TRBJ1-5	-	-	TRBV7-2	CASSLGGGNQPQHF	TGTGCCAGCAGCCTGGGGGGTGGCAATCAGCCCCAGCATTTT
TRBJ2-7	-	-	TRBV6-6	CASSPKLVWYEQYF	TGTGCCAGCAGCCCGAAGCTCGTGTGGTACGAGCAGTACTTC